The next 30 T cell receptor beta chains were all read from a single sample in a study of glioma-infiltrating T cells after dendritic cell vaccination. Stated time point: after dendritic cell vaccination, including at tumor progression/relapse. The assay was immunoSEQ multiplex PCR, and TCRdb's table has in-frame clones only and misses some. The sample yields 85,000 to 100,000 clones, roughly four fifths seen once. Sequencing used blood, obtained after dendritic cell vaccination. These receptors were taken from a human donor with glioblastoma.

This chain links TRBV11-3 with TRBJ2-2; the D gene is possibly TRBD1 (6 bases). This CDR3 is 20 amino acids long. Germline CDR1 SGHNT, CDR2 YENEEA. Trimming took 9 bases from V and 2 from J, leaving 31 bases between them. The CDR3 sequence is CARRPTENTGRMVNTGELFF. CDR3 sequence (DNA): TGTGCCAGACGCCCCACCGAGAATACAGGGCGCATGGTTAACACCGGGGAGCTGTTTTTT.

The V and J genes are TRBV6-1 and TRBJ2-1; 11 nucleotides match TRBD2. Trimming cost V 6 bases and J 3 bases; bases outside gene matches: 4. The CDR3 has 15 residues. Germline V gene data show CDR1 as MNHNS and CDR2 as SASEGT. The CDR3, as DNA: TGTGCCAGCAGAGCCGGGACTAGCGGCTACAATGAGCAGTTCTTC. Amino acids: CASRAGTSGYNEQFF.

This chain's CDR3 is CASTLSGRDTDTQYF. Here the CDR3 DNA reads TGTGCCAGTACCCTTAGCGGGAGGGACACAGATACGCAGTATTTT. The chain has TRBV19 and TRBJ2-3; 11 nucleotides agree with TRBD2. This CDR3 contains 15 residues. The ends lost 7 bases at V and 2 bases at J; junction bases unmatched: 5. Germline CDR1 reads LNHDA; CDR2 reads SQIVND (reference sequence).

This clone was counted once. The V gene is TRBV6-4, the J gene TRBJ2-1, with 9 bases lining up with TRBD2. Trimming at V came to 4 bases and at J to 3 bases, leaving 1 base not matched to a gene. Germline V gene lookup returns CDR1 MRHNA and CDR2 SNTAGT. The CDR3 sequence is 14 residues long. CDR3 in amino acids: CASSASGNYNEQFF. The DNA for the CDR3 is TGTGCCAGCAGTGCTAGCGGGAACTACAATGAGCAGTTCTTC.

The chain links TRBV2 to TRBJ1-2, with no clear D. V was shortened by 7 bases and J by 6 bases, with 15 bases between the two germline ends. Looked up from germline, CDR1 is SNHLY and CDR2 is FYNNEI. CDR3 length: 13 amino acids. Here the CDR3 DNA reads TGTGCCAGCAATGCAGCCTGGGAGGATGGCTACACCTTC. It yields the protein CASNAAWEDGYTF.

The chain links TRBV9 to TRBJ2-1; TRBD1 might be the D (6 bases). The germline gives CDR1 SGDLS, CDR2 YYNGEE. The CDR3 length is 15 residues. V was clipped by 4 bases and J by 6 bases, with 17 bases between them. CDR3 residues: CASSSRGGGSNEQFF. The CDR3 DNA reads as TGTGCCAGCAGCTCTAGGGGTGGGGGCAGCAATGAGCAGTTCTTC.

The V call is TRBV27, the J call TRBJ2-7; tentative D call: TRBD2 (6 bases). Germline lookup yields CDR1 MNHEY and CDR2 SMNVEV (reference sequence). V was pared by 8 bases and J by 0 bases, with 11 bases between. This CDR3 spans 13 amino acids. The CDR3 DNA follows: TGTGCCAGCGCCTCGACTAGCTCCTACGAGCAGTACGTC. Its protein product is CASASTSSYEQYV.

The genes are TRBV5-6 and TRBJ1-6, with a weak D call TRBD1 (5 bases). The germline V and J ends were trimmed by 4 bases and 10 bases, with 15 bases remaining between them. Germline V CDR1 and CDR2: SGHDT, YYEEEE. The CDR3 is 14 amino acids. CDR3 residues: CASSPRRGSSPLHF. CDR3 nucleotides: TGTGCCAGCAGCCCCCGGAGGGGAAGCTCACCCCTCCACTTT.

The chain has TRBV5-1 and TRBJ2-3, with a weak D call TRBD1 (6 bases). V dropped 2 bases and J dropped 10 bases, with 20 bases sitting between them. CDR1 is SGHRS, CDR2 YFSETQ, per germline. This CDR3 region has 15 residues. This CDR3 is CASSFTGTTPGAQYF. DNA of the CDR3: TGCGCCAGCAGCTTTACCGGGACAACCCCCGGGGCGCAGTATTTT.

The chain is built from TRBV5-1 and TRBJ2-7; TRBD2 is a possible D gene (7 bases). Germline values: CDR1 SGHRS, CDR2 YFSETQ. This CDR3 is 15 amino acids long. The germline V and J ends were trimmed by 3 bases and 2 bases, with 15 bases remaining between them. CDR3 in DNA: TGCGCCAGCAGCTGGGGGGGACAATCGCCCTACGAGCAGTACTTC. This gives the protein CASSWGGQSPYEQYF.

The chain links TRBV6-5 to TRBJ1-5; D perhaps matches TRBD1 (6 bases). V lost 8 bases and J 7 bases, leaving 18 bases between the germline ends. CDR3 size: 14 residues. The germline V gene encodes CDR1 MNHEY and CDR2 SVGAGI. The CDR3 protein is CASARGGARQPQHF. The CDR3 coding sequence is TGTGCCAGCGCCAGAGGGGGGGCGAGGCAGCCCCAGCATTTT.

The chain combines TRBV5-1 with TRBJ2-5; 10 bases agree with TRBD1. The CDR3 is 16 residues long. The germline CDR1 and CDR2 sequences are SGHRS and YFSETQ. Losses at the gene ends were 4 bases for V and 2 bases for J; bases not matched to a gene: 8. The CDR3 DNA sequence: TGCGCCAGCAGCCCGACAGGGGGCAATATACAAGAGACCCAGTACTTC. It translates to CASSPTGGNIQETQYF.

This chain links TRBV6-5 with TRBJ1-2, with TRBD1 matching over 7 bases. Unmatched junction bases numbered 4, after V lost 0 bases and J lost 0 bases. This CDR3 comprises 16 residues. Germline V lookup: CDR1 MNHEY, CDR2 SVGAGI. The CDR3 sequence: CASSYSGTDANYGYTF. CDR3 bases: TGTGCCAGCAGTTACTCAGGGACAGATGCTAACTATGGCTACACCTTC.

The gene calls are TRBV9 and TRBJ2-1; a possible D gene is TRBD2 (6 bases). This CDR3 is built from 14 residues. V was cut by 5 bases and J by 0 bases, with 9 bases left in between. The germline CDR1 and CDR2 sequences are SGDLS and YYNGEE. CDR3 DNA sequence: TGTGCCAGCAGGTTAGCGGACTCCTACAATGAGCAGTTCTTC. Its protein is CASRLADSYNEQFF. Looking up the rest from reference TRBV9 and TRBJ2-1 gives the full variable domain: DSGVTQTPKHLITATGQRVTLRCSPRSGDLSVYWYQQSLDQGLQFLIQYYNGEERAKGNILERFSAQQFPDLHSELNLSSLELGDSALYFCASRLADSYNEQFFGPGTRLTVL.

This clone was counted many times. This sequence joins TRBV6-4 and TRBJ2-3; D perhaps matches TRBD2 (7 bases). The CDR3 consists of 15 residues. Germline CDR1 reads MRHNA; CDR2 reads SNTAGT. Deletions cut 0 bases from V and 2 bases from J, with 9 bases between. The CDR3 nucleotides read TGTGCCAGCAGTGACTCGGGGGGGGCCACAGATACGCAGTATTTT. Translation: CASSDSGGATDTQYF.

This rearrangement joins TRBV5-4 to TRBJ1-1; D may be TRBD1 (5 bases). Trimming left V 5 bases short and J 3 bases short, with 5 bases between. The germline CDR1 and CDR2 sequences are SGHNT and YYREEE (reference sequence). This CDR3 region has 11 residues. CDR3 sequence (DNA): TGTGCCAGCAGAGGGGACACTGAAGCTTTCTTT. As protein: CASRGDTEAFF.

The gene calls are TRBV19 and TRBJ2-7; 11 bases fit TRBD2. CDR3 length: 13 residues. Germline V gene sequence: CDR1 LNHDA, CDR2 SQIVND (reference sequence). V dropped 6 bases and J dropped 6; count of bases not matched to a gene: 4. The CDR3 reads CASSLLAGGEQYV. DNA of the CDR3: TGTGCCAGTAGCCTCCTAGCGGGAGGCGAGCAGTACGTC.

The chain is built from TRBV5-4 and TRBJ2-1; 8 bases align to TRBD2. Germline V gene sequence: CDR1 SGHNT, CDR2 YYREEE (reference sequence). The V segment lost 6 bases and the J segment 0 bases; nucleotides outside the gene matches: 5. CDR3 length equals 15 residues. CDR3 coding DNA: TGTGCCAGCACCGGTACTAGCGGCTCCTACAATGAGCAGTTCTTC. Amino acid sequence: CASTGTSGSYNEQFF.

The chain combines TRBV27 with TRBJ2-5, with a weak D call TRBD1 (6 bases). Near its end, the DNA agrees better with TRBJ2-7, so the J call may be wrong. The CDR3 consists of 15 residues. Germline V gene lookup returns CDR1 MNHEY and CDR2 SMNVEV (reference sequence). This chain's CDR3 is CASSLVRGKYYEQYF. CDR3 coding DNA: TGTGCCAGCAGTTTAGTGAGGGGGAAATACTACGAGCAGTACTTC.

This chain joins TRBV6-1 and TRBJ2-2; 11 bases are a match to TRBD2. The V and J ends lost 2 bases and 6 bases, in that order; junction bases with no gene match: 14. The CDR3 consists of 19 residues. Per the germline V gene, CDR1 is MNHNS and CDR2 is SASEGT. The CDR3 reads CASSEWLTSGSFIAGELFF. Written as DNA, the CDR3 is TGTGCCAGCAGTGAATGGCTTACTAGCGGGAGCTTTATCGCCGGGGAGCTGTTTTTT.

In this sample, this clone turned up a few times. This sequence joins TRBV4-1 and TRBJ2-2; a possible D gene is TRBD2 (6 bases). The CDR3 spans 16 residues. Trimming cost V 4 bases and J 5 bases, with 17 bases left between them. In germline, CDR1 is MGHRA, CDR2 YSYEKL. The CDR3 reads CASSPRTEGRTGELFF. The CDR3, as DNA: TGCGCCAGCAGCCCCAGGACGGAGGGAAGGACCGGGGAGCTGTTTTTT.

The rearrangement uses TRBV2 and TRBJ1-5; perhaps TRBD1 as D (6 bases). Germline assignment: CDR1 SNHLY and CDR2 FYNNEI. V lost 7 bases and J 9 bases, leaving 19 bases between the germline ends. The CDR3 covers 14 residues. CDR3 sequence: CASTEGGAIGPQHF. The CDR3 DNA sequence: TGTGCCAGCACCGAGGGGGGGGCCATCGGGCCCCAGCATTTT.

DNA for the CDR3: TGTGCCAGCGCTTGGAGCGAAACAGATACGCAGTATTTT. Translation: CASAWSETDTQYF. This chain joins TRBV6-5 and TRBJ2-3; no reliable D call. CDR1 and CDR2 (germline): MNHEY, SVGAGI. V lost 8 bases and J 3 bases, leaving 12 bases between the germline ends. The CDR3 consists of 13 residues.

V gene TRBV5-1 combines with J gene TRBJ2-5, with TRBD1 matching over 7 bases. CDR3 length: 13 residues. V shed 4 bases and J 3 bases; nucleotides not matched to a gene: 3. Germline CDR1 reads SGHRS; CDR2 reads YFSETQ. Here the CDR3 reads CASSEGQKETQYF. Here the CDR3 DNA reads TGCGCCAGCAGCGAGGGACAGAAAGAGACCCAGTACTTC.

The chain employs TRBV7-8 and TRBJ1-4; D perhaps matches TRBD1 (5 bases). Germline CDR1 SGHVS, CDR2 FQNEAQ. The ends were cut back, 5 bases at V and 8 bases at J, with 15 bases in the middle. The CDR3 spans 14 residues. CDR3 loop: CASSPLGGGEKLFF. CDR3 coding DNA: TGTGCCAGCAGCCCCTTGGGGGGAGGCGAAAAACTGTTTTTT.

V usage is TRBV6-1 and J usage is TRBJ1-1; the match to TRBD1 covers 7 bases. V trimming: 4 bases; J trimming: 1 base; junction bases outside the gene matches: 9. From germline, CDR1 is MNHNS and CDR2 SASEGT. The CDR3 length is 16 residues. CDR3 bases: TGTGCCAGCAGTGGTGCAGGGGGAGTATGGAACACTGAAGCTTTCTTT. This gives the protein CASSGAGGVWNTEAFF.

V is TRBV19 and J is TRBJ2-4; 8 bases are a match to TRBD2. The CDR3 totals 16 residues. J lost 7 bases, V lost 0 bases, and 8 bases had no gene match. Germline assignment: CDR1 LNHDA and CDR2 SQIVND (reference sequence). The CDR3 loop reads CASSIDTGTSLNIQYF. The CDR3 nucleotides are TGTGCCAGTAGTATAGATACCGGGACTAGTCTGAACATTCAGTACTTC.

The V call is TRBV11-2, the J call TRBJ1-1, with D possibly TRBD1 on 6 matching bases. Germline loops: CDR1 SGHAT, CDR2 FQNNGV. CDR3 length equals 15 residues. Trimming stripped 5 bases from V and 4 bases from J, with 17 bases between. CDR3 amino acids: CASSPPRLGATEAFF. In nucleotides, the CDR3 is TGTGCCAGCAGCCCCCCGAGGTTGGGGGCCACTGAAGCTTTCTTT.

DNA for the CDR3: TGTGCCAGCAGTTACTCGAATCGAGGGGGTCAGCCCCAGCATTTT. This codes for CASSYSNRGGQPQHF. V is TRBV6-5 and J is TRBJ1-5, with D possibly matching TRBD1 (6 bases). Germline CDR1 and CDR2: MNHEY and SVGAGI. The germline V and J ends were trimmed by 0 bases and 6 bases, with 12 bases remaining between them. CDR3 length equals 15 residues.

CDR3 protein: CASSYLQGADTEAFF. CDR3 bases: TGCGCCAGCAGCTACCTACAGGGGGCTGACACTGAAGCTTTCTTT. The genes are TRBV5-1 and TRBJ1-1; 9 positions match TRBD1. The germline V gene encodes CDR1 SGHRS and CDR2 YFSETQ. CDR3 size: 15 residues. After removal of 3 bases from V and 3 bases from J, the junction contained 6 bases not matched to a gene. Full variable domain (missing parts from reference TRBV5-1 and TRBJ1-1): KAGVTQTPRYLIKTRGQQVTLSCSPISGHRSVSWYQQTPGQGLQFLFEYFSETQRNKGNFPGRFSGRQFSNSRSEMNVSTLELGDSALYLCASSYLQGADTEAFFGQGTRLTVV.